Listed here are 21 T cell receptor beta chains from one sample, sequenced in a study of blood T cell repertoires in COVID-19. Sequencing was performed with immunoSEQ multiplex PCR; in TCRdb, only in-frame clones are kept and a portion is missing. The sample has 95,000 to 150,000 clones, around 80% seen once. The sequenced sample consisted of peripheral blood. The receptors stem from a man between 60 and 70 years old with active or convalescent COVID-19.

This clone was picked up a small number of times. The J gene is TRBJ2-4, the V gene TRBV29-1; 7 bases agree with TRBD1. CDR1 is SQVTM and CDR2 is ANQGSEA in the germline V gene. The CDR3 has 13 residues. The trim removed 7 bases at V and 3 bases at J, leaving 6 bases unmatched. DNA for the CDR3: TGCAGCGCAGTATGGGACAGCAAAAACATTCAGTACTTC. This encodes CSAVWDSKNIQYF.

V usage is TRBV23-1 and J usage is TRBJ2-7; 10 positions agree with TRBD1. TRBV23-1 is placed among ORFs of uncertain function. The CDR3 has 15 residues. V was clipped by 2 bases and J by 1 base; unmatched bases: 2. CDR3 residues: CASSQGTGESYEQYF. DNA for the CDR3: TGCGCCAGCAGTCAAGGGACAGGGGAGTCCTACGAGCAGTACTTC.

The chain couples TRBV18 to TRBJ1-2; 10 nucleotides match TRBD1. This CDR3 spans 17 amino acids. The V segment lost 2 bases and the J segment 8 bases; nucleotides outside the gene matches: 14. The germline V gene encodes CDR1 KGHSH and CDR2 LQKENI. CDR3 protein: CASSPSGQGTSIGGYTF. CDR3 DNA sequence: TGTGCCAGCTCACCATCGGGACAGGGGACCTCAATTGGAGGCTACACCTTC.

V and J are TRBV11-3 and TRBJ1-1; weak D call: TRBD1 (6 bases). This CDR3 is 16 amino acids long. V was trimmed by 1 base and J by 3 bases, leaving 15 bases between them. Germline values: CDR1 SGHNT, CDR2 YENEEA. In nucleotides, the CDR3 is TGTGCCAGCAGCTTAGGTCCGGGACAAGGGGACACTGAAGCTTTCTTT. Its protein is CASSLGPGQGDTEAFF.

This clone was counted a few times. The V call is TRBV28, the J call TRBJ1-2; D ambiguous. CDR3 length equals 12 residues. V was shortened by 3 bases and J by 5 bases, with 7 bases between the two germline ends. Germline CDR1 MDHEN, CDR2 SYDVKM. CDR3 protein: CASSFARYGYTF. DNA for the CDR3: TGTGCCAGCAGTTTTGCCCGGTATGGCTACACCTTC.

As for this clone: The germline gene is not matched at one end of the junction; a read error may be the cause. The chain combines TRBV24-1 with TRBJ1-6; TRBD1 matches 7 bases. CDR1 KGHDR and CDR2 SFDVKD come from the germline V gene. The CDR3 runs 16 residues. The CDR3 coding sequence is TGTGCCACCAGGGAGGACAGGCGCTCCGATAATTCACCCCTCCACTTT. The encoded protein is CATREDRRSDNSPLHF.

V and J are TRBV19 and TRBJ2-5; 9 bases agree with TRBD2. Germline V gene data show CDR1 as LNHDA and CDR2 as SQIVND (reference sequence). The V gene end was trimmed by 5 bases and the J gene end by 2 bases; junction bases not matched to a gene: 6. The CDR3 is 15 residues long. The CDR3 sequence: CASSLTSGPQETQYF. The CDR3 DNA reads TGTGCCAGTAGTCTGACTAGCGGCCCTCAAGAGACCCAGTACTTC.

This clone was detected a few times. V gene TRBV7-8 combines with J gene TRBJ1-1; D gene ambiguous. The CDR3 is 13 amino acids. With 3 bases removed from V and 0 bases from J, the gap between germline ends came to 5 bases. Germline-derived CDR1 and CDR2 are SGHVS and FQNEAQ. The CDR3 nucleotides are TGTGCCAGCAGCTTCAGGTTGAACACTGAAGCTTTCTTT. Its translation is CASSFRLNTEAFF.

In this sample, this clone turned up once. This chain uses TRBV7-8 with TRBJ2-7; a weak D match, TRBD2 (6 bases). In germline, CDR1 is SGHVS, CDR2 FQNEAQ. The CDR3 is 14 residues long. V lost 5 bases to trimming and J lost 4 bases, with 15 bases between them. The CDR3 reads CASSRRETGYEQYF. The CDR3 DNA reads as TGTGCCAGCAGCAGACGGGAGACGGGATACGAGCAGTACTTC.

In its sample, this clone was seen a few times. V usage is TRBV7-9 and J usage is TRBJ2-1, with D uncertain. From germline, CDR1 is SEHNR and CDR2 FQNEAQ (reference sequence). V lost 3 bases to trimming and J lost 12 bases, with 9 bases between them. There are 11 residues in the CDR3. CDR3 DNA sequence: TGTGCCAGCAGCTTGGAGAGTGGGCAGTTCTTC. Its protein product is CASSLESGQFF.

This chain joins TRBV29-1 and TRBJ2-5, with D possibly matching TRBD2 (6 bases). This CDR3 is built from 13 residues. The germline CDR1 and CDR2 sequences are SQVTM and ANQGSEA. The V gene lost 3 bases and the J gene lost 5 bases, with 13 bases spanning the gap. CDR3 residues: CSVEGPGGETQYF. In DNA form, the CDR3 reads TGCAGCGTTGAGGGGCCTGGGGGGGAGACCCAGTACTTC.

V is TRBV5-1 and J is TRBJ2-5; TRBD2 aligns across 7 bases. V lost 4 bases and J lost 2; bases outside the gene matches: 8. The germline V gene encodes CDR1 SGHRS and CDR2 YFSETQ. CDR3 length equals 15 residues. CDR3 in DNA: TGCGCCAGCAGCGAGGTGGGAGGGTTTCAAGAGACCCAGTACTTC. The encoded protein is CASSEVGGFQETQYF. The variable domain in full, with the rest retrieved from reference TRBV5-1 and TRBJ2-5, is KAGVTQTPRYLIKTRGQQVTLSCSPISGHRSVSWYQQTPGQGLQFLFEYFSETQRNKGNFPGRFSGRQFSNSRSEMNVSTLELGDSALYLCASSEVGGFQETQYFGPGTRLLVL.

This clone was seen repeatedly, ten times or more. The V gene is TRBV18, the J gene TRBJ2-1; TRBD1 aligns across 7 bases. The CDR3 totals 14 residues. Germline assignment: CDR1 KGHSH and CDR2 LQKENI. With 2 bases clipped from V and 8 bases from J, the junction kept 6 bases outside the gene matches. This CDR3 is CASSPGRGNDEQFF. CDR3 bases: TGTGCCAGCTCACCAGGCAGGGGGAACGATGAGCAGTTCTTC.

Notes on this clone: The sample holds other DNA sequences that translate to the same CDR3. The chain uses TRBV29-1 and TRBJ1-1; 7 bases are shared with TRBD1. CDR3 size: 13 residues. Germline V CDR1 and CDR2: SQVTM, ANQGSEA. After removal of 4 bases from V and 2 bases from J, the junction contained 4 bases not matched to a gene. The CDR3 here is CSVVRGLNTEAFF. DNA for the CDR3: TGCAGCGTTGTAAGGGGGCTAAACACTGAAGCTTTCTTT.

This chain links TRBV25-1 with TRBJ1-3; possible D gene TRBD1, 6 bases. Per germline, CDR1 MGHDK and CDR2 SYGVNS. The CDR3 loop spans 13 amino acids. Trimming stripped 6 bases from V and 1 base from J, with 7 bases between. The CDR3 loop reads CASSRGSGNTIYF. The CDR3 DNA reads TGTGCCAGCAGCAGGGGATCTGGAAACACCATATATTTT.

This clone showed up just a few times. The chain uses TRBV5-6 and TRBJ2-2, with 7 nucleotides matching TRBD1. Germline values: CDR1 SGHDT, CDR2 YYEEEE. Trimming took 5 bases from V and 4 from J; bases not matched to a gene: 5. This CDR3 spans 14 amino acids. CDR3 sequence reads: CASRLTGLTGELFF. The CDR3, as DNA: TGTGCCAGCAGACTGACAGGGCTCACCGGGGAGCTGTTTTTT.

This chain joins TRBV5-1 and TRBJ1-2, with D tentatively TRBD1 (5 bases). Germline-derived CDR1 and CDR2 are SGHRS and YFSETQ. The CDR3 length is 15 residues. V lost 4 bases and J 8 bases, leaving 21 bases between the germline ends. CDR3 DNA sequence: TGCGCCAGCAGCGTGGGACCCCCGTCGTCGGGAGGCTACACCTTC. Amino acid sequence: CASSVGPPSSGGYTF.

This chain uses TRBV6-5 with TRBJ2-2, with D possibly being TRBD1 (5 bases). This CDR3 is 14 amino acids long. Looked up from germline, CDR1 is MNHEY and CDR2 is SVGAGI. V shed 7 bases and J shed 0 bases, with 9 bases lying between them. Here the CDR3 reads CASTRQSNTGELFF. As DNA, the CDR3 is TGTGCCAGCACCAGACAGTCGAACACCGGGGAGCTGTTTTTT.

The genes are TRBV28 and TRBJ1-3, with 10 bases lining up with TRBD1. The V and J ends lost 6 bases and 0 bases, in that order; junction bases with no gene match: 8. The CDR3 sequence is 17 residues long. Germline lookup yields CDR1 MDHEN and CDR2 SYDVKM. The CDR3 DNA follows: TGTGCCAGCAGCCCGGACAGGGGGATTTTCTCTGGAAACACCATATATTTT. It translates to CASSPDRGIFSGNTIYF.

The chain carries TRBV15 and TRBJ2-1, with TRBD1 identical over 9 bases. Germline CDR1 and CDR2: LNHNV and YYDKDF (reference sequence). The J segment lost 3 bases and the V segment lost 3 bases, leaving 3 bases of the junction unmatched. The CDR3 covers 15 residues. The CDR3 loop reads CATSSRTGVYNEQFF. The CDR3 DNA is TGTGCCACCAGCAGCCGGACAGGGGTCTACAATGAGCAGTTCTTC.

The V and J genes are TRBV7-3 and TRBJ2-3; no reliable D call. CDR1 and CDR2 from the germline V gene are SGHTA and FQGTGA. The germline V and J ends were trimmed by 4 bases and 4 bases, with 9 bases remaining between them. This CDR3 has 13 residues. CDR3 bases: TGTGCCAGCAGCTCCTGGCAGGCAGATACGCAGTATTTT. Its protein is CASSSWQADTQYF.